These T cell receptor beta chains were read from a single sample in a study of liver allograft versus peripheral blood T cells. TCRdb fed the reads into MiXCR, producing one record per CDR3 protein. This sample yields some 4,000 distinct CDR3 sequences, of which about 18% are seen a single time; about 15% belongs to the top ten. These receptors were collected from a human patient who had a liver transplant. Some T cells may possibly be graft donor cells. Both conserved end residues are part of each CDR3.

j_call v_call cdr3_aa
TRBJ2-7 TRBV20-1 CSASGTEAYEQYF
TRBJ1-6 TRBV5-1 CASSSRQEIPGSPLHF
TRBJ2-1 TRBV18 CASSPLSDRGDEQFF
TRBJ1-5 TRBV28 CASSQDGIISPQHF
TRBJ1-6 TRBV7-9 CASSPPGSPLHF
TRBJ2-1 TRBV6-6 CASSYTGLLAYNEQFF
TRBJ2-7 TRBV19 CASSTGTGYEQYF
TRBJ2-1 TRBV10-3 CAISGTLENEQFF
TRBJ2-7 TRBV20-1 CSALGQLRPDEQYF
TRBJ2-1 TRBV15 CATSRGGLWAQFF
TRBJ2-7 TRBV20-1 CSARPDRGLSYEQYF
TRBJ2-2 TRBV9 CASQQGSLGGELFF
TRBJ2-7 TRBV12-3/TRBV12-4 CASSPPGYEQYF
TRBJ1-1 TRBV19 CASSPHLFKTEAFF
TRBJ1-5 TRBV12-3/TRBV12-4 CASSDRDRDGPQHF
TRBJ2-1 TRBV24-1 CATSNGVTEQFF
TRBJ1-4 TRBV6-2/TRBV6-3 CASSYLGTANEKLFF
TRBJ2-7 TRBV20-1 CSAKAGGDFYEQYF
TRBJ2-7 TRBV20-1 CSARGGSSYEQYF
TRBJ1-4 TRBV5-5 CASTSIYGSEKLFF
TRBJ1-1 TRBV6-5 CASNPGHHFEAFF
TRBJ2-3 TRBV6-1 CASSDGTSGSSADTQYF
TRBJ2-1 TRBV6-2/TRBV6-3 CASSSRSSVGDWGEQFF
TRBJ2-3 TRBV13 CASSPESADTQYF
TRBJ2-7 TRBV5-5 CASSLGGTYEQYF
TRBJ1-1 TRBV28 CASSFYHTETEAFF
NA TRBV2 CASFQGGDYQETQYF
TRBJ2-7 TRBV19 CASSLFAGGSLEQYF
TRBJ1-6 TRBV19 CASSIVGTDIYNSPLHF
TRBJ1-5 TRBV18 CASSPSDRGRVNQPQHF
TRBJ2-7 TRBV6-5 CASSTVTYEQYF
TRBJ2-1 TRBV11-2 CASSLFGRSGEQFF
TRBJ1-1 TRBV5-6 CASSSVSTELNTEAFF
TRBJ2-7 TRBV9 CASSVTSGSYEQYF
TRBJ2-7 TRBV30 CAWSVGTVSYEQYF
TRBJ2-7 TRBV28 CASSRAGVEQYF
TRBJ1-1 TRBV28 CASSYQTGGTEAFF
TRBJ2-7 TRBV20-1 CSARDGGGSSYEQYF
TRBJ2-1 TRBV4-1 CASSQETSDPYNEQFF
TRBJ1-3 TRBV11-2 CASSLAGQGISGNTIYF
TRBJ2-7 TRBV9 CASSAEGLAGDEQYF
TRBJ1-1 TRBV30 CAWSAMNTEAFF
TRBJ2-1 TRBV28 CATEGDYNEQFF
TRBJ2-7 TRBV13 CASSLEGQGALEQYF
TRBJ1-2 TRBV27 CASSLDTGTSGGYTF
TRBJ2-3 TRBV6-1 CASRQLAGSSTDTQYF
TRBJ2-5 TRBV14 CASSQHRGPGETQYF
TRBJ1-5 TRBV19 CASSIAVGQIDQPQHF
TRBJ1-2 TRBV3-1 CASSLTGQGEGYTF
TRBJ1-1 TRBV11-3 CASSRTGDTEAFF
TRBJ1-1 TRBV6-6 CASSPGSEAFF